A single sample is the source of the 8 T cell receptor beta chains below, sequenced in a study of tumor and adjacent non-tumor tissue in lung cancer. RNA was extracted from bulk tissue without any cell sorting. More than 3 cm separated this lung sample from the edge of the tumor. Three rounds of nested PCR, following a modified ARM-PCR protocol, produced the TCRbeta library. TCRdb reprocessed the multiplex PCR reads with MiXCR, giving one entry per CDR3 protein. The sample holds under 45,000 distinct CDR3 sequences; 60% are singletons and the top ten take 45% to 50%. Sequencing was carried out using distant non-tumor lung tissue. These receptors were collected from a man aged 50 or older with non-small cell lung cancer.

Note on this clonotype: A much more abundant neighbour one base away suggests this may be a read error. The J gene is TRBJ2-7, the V gene TRBV6-2 or TRBV6-3; no definite D call. With 11 bases removed from V and 6 bases from J, the gap between germline ends came to 17 bases. The CDR3 length is 12 residues. Looked up from germline, CDR1 is MNHEY and CDR2 is SVGEGT. Here the CDR3 reads CAHPSQCGEQYF. The CDR3 region has the DNA TGTGCCCATCCCTCGCAGTGTGGCGAGCAGTACTTC.

The CDR3 protein is CASSSTWTLSGYAIYF. DNA for the CDR3: TGTGCCAGCAGTTCCACTTGGACACTCTCTGGATACGCCATATATTTT. The chain couples TRBV12-3 or TRBV12-4 to TRBJ1-3, with D possibly matching TRBD1 (5 bases). CDR3 length: 16 residues. V lost 4 bases, J lost 11 bases, and 24 bases lay in between.

The table lists this clonotype with a count of one. The V and J genes are TRBV29-1 and TRBJ2-1, with TRBD1 matching 8 bases. The germline V gene has CDR1 SQVTM and CDR2 ANQGSEA. The CDR3 runs to 13 residues. After removal of 6 bases from V and 5 bases from J, the junction contained 6 bases not matched to a gene. CDR3 loop: CSVEKQGDNEQFF. The CDR3 coding sequence is TGCAGCGTCGAAAAACAGGGGGACAATGAGCAGTTCTTC.

The J gene is TRBJ2-7, the V gene TRBV11-2; TRBD1 might be the D (5 bases). V shed 9 bases and J shed 5 bases, with 20 bases lying between them. This CDR3 contains 14 residues. Per germline, CDR1 SGHAT and CDR2 FQNNGV. CDR3 DNA sequence: TGTGCCAGTACAACACAGGATGCCAGCAACGAGCAGTACTTC. Its protein product is CASTTQDASNEQYF.

Of note for this clonotype: This could be a read error, since a much larger clone is one nucleotide away. The V and J genes are TRBV12-3 or TRBV12-4 and TRBJ2-5; 12 positions agree with TRBD2. The CDR3 sequence is 16 residues long. J lost 5 bases, V lost 3 bases, and 7 bases had no gene match. CDR3 sequence (DNA): TGTGCCAGCAGTTTGACTAGCGGGGGCCCCTGGGAGACCCAGTACTTC. Residues: CASSLTSGGPWETQYF.

As to this clonotype: One base away lies a much larger clone, so this may be a sequencing read error. The gene calls are TRBV30 and TRBJ1-6, with a possible D match to TRBD1 (5 bases). This CDR3 contains 15 residues. Germline V gene lookup returns CDR1 GTSNPN and CDR2 SVGIG (reference sequence). The CDR3 loop reads CPSIGQGGYNSPLHF. CDR3 in DNA: TGTCCCTCAATAGGGCAGGGTGGTTATAATTCACCCCTCCACTTT.

In this sample, this clonotype turned up many times. The chain links TRBV7-9 to TRBJ2-6; maybe TRBD2 (6 bases). The CDR3 length is 16 residues. CDR1 is SEHNR, CDR2 FQNEAQ, per germline (reference sequence). V dropped 3 bases and J dropped 3 bases, with 12 bases sitting between them. The CDR3: CASSFGSPLGANVLTF. CDR3 nucleotides: TGTGCCAGCAGCTTCGGGAGTCCCCTTGGGGCCAACGTCCTGACTTTC.

The genes are TRBV11-1 and TRBJ2-1, with D possibly matching TRBD2 (6 bases). The V and J ends lost 4 bases and 8 bases respectively, with 15 bases between them. This CDR3 comprises 14 residues. Germline V gives CDR1 SGHAT, CDR2 FQDESV (reference sequence). CDR3 loop: CASSSLLAWYEQFF. The CDR3 DNA reads as TGTGCCAGCAGCTCGTTACTAGCATGGTATGAGCAGTTCTTC.